This T cell receptor beta chain was found in a study of CD8 T cells in Susac syndrome. For the study at large: Treatment status at blood draw for the Susac syndrome patients was therapy-naive, corticosteroids, or intravenous immunoglobulin alone.

A quantity of about 0.45 to 1 ug RNA underwent reverse transcription using random hexamers. One entry per CDR3 protein results from TCRdb running MiXCR on the immunoSEQ multiplex PCR reads. The top ten clones hold about 0.28% of a sample with roughly 130,000 distinct CDR3 sequences, roughly 94% of them seen once. Negative isolation yielded the CD8+ and CD4+ T cells, while FACS enriched the TEMRA cells. CDR3 length equals 12 residues. V lost 3 bases, J lost 14 bases, and 11 bases lay in between. V is TRBV12-3 or TRBV12-4 and J is TRBJ1-6; D gene ambiguous. This TCR came from a human donor with Susac syndrome. Sequencing input: CD8+ T cells from PBMCs. In DNA form, the CDR3 reads TGTGCCAGCAGTTTCCGGCGAATCACCCTCCACTTT. Amino acid sequence: CASSFRRITLHF.